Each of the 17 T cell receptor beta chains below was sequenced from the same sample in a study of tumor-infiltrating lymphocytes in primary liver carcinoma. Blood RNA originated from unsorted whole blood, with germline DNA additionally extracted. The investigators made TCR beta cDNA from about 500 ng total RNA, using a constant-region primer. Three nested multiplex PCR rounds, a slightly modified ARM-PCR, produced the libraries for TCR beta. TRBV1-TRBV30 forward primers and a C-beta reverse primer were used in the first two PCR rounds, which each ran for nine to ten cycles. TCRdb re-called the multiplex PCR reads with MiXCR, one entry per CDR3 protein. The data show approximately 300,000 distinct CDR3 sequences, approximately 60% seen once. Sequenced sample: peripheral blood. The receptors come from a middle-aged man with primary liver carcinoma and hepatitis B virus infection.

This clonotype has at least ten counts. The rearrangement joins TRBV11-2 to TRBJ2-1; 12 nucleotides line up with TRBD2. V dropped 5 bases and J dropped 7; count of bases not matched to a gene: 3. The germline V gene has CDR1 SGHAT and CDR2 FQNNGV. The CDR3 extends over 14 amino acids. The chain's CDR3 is CASSPGLAGNEQFF. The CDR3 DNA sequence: TGTGCCAGCAGCCCGGGACTAGCGGGTAATGAGCAGTTCTTC.

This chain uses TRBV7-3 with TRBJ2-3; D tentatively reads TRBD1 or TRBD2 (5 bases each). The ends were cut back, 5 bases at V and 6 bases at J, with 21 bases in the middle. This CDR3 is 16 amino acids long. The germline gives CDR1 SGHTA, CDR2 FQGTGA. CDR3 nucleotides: TGTGCCAGCAGCCCCCTTTATGGGGGAAGATCGGATACGCAGTATTTT. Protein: CASSPLYGGRSDTQYF.

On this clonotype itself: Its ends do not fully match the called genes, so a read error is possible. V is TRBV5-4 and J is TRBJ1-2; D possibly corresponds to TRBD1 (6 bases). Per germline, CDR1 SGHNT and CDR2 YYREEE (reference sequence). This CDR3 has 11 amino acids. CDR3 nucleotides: TGTGCCAGCAGCGAGGGACACCGCAACGCATTC. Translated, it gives CASSEGHRNAF.

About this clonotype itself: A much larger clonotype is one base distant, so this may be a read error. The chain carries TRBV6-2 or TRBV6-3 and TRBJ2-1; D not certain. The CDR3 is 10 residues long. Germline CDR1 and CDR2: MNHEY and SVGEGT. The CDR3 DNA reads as TGTTCCAGCAGTAACAATGAGCAGTTCTTC. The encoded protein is CSSSNNEQFF.

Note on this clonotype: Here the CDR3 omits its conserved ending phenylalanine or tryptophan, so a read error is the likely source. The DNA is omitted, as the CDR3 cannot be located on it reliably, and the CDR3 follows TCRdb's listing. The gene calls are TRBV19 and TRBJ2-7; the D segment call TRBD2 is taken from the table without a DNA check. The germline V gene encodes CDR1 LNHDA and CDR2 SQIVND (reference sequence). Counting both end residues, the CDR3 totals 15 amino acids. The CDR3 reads CASSITGTSGSVEYL.

The CDR3 here is CASRNTGGETQYF. The CDR3 DNA reads as TGTGCCAGCAGAAATACGGGGGGTGAGACCCAGTACTTC. The V gene is TRBV6-5, the J gene TRBJ2-5, with 7 bases fitting TRBD2. CDR1 and CDR2 (germline): MNHEY, SVGAGI. This CDR3 is built from 13 residues. V lost 6 bases to trimming and J lost 5 bases; unmatched junction nucleotides: 6.

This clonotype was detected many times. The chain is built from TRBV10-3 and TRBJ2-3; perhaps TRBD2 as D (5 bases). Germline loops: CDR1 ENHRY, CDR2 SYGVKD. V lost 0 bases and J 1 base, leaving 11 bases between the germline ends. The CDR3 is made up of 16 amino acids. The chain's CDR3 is CAISESWEWGTDTQYF. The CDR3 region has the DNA TGTGCCATCAGTGAGTCGTGGGAGTGGGGCACAGATACGCAGTATTTT.

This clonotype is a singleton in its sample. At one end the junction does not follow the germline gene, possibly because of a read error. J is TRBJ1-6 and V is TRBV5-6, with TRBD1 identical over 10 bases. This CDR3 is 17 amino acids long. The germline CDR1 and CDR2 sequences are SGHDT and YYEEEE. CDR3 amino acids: CASSSLTGTGVDSSLHF. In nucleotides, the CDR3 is TGTGCCAGCAGCTCCCTAACCGGGACAGGGGTTGATTCATCCCTCCACTTT.

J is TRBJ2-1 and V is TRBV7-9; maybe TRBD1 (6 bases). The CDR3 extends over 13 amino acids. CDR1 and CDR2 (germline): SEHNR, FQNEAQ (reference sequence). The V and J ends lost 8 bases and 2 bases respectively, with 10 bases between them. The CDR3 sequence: CASCWTAYNEQFF. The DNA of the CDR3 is TGTGCCAGCTGCTGGACAGCCTACAATGAGCAGTTCTTC.

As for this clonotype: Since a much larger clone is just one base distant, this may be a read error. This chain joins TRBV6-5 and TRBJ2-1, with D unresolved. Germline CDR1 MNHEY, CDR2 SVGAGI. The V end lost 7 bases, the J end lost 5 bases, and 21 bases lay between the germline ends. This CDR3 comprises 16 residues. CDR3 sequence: CASNPTPAENNNEQFF. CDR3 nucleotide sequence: TGTGCCAGCAACCCAACCCCTGCGGAAAACAACAATGAGCAGTTCTTC.

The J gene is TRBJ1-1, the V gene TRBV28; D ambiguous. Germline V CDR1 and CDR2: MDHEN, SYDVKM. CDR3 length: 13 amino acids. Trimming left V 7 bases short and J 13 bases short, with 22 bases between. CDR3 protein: CASTRGVPREDFF. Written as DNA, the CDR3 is TGTGCCAGCACCCGTGGCGTCCCCCGCGAGGATTTCTTT.

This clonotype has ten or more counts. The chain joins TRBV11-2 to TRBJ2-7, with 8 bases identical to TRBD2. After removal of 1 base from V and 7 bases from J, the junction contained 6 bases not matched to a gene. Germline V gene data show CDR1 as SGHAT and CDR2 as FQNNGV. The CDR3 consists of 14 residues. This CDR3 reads CASSLAGGPKEQYF. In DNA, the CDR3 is TGTGCCAGCAGCTTAGCGGGAGGGCCGAAGGAGCAGTACTTC.

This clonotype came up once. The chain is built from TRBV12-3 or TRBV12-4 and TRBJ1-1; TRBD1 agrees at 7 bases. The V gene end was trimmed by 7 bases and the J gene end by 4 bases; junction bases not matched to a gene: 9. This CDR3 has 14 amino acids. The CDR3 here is CASTPTGVRTEAFF. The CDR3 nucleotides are TGTGCCAGCACTCCTACAGGGGTCCGCACTGAAGCTTTCTTT.

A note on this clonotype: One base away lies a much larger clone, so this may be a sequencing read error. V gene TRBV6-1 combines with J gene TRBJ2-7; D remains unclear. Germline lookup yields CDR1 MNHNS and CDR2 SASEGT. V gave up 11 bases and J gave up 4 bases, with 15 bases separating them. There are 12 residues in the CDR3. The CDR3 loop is CAGTSLRYEQYF. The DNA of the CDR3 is TGTGCCGGCACCAGTTTAAGGTACGAGCAGTACTTC.

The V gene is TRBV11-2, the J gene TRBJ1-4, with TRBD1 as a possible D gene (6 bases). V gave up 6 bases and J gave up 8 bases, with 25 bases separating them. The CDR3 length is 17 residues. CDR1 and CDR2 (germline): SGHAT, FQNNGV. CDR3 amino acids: CASSLQGRGRSGEKLFF. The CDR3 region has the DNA TGTGCCAGCAGTTTACAGGGACGAGGCCGCTCTGGGGAAAAACTGTTTTTT. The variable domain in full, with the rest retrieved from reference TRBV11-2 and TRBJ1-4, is EAGVAQSPRYKIIEKRQSVAFWCNPISGHATLYWYQQILGQGPKLLIQFQNNGVVDDSQLPKDRFSAERLKGVDSTLKIQPAKLEDSAVYLCASSLQGRGRSGEKLFFGSGTQLSVL.

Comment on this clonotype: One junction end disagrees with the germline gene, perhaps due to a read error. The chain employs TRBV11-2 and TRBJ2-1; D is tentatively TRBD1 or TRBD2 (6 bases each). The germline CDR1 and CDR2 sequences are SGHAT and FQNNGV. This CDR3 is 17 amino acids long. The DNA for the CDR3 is TGTGCCTGCAGTCGGGGGCTAGCACCTCTAAGGAGCATTGAGCAGTTCTTC. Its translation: CACSRGLAPLRSIEQFF. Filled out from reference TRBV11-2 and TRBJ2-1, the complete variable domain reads EAGVAQSPRYKIIEKRQSVAFWCNPISGHATLYWYQQILGQGPKLLIQFQNNGVVDDSQLPKDRFSAERLKGVDSTLKIQPAKLEDSAVYLCACSRGLAPLRSIEQFFGPGTRLTVL.

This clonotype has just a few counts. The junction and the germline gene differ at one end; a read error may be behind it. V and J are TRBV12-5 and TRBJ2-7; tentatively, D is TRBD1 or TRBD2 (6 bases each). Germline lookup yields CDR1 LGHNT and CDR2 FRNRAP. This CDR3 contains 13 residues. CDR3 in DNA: TGTACTAGTGGTTTGAGGGGGGCCGGCGAGCAGTACTTC. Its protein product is CTSGLRGAGEQYF.